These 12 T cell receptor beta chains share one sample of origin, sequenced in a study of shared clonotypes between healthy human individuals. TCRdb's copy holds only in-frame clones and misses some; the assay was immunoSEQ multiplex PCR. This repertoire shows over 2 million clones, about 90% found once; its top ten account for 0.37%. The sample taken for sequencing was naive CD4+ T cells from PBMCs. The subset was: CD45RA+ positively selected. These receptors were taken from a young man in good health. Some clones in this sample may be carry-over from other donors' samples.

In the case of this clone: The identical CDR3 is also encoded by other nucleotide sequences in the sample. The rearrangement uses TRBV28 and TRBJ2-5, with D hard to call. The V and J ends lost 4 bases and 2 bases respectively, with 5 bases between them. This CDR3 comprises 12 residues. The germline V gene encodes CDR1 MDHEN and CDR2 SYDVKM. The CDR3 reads CASSSTQETQYF. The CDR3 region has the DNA TGTGCCAGCAGTTCAACACAAGAGACCCAGTACTTC.

The CDR3 DNA reads as TGTGCCAGCAGAGTACTGGGGGGGACTGAAGCTTTCTTT. This encodes CASRVLGGTEAFF. The rearrangement uses TRBV7-8 and TRBJ1-1; D may be TRBD1 (5 bases). V lost 6 bases, J lost 5 bases, and 13 bases lay in between. CDR3 length: 13 residues. From germline, CDR1 is SGHVS and CDR2 FQNEAQ.

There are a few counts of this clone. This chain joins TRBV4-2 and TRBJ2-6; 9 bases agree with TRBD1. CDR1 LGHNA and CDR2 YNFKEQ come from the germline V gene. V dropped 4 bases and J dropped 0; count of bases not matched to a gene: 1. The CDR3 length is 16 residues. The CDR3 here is CASSPTGGSGANVLTF. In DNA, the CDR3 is TGTGCCAGCAGCCCGACAGGGGGCTCTGGGGCCAACGTCCTGACTTTC.

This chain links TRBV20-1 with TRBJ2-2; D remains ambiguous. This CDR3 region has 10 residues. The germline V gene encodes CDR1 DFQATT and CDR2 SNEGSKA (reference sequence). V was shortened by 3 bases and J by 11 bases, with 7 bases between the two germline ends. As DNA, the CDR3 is TGCAGTGCTAGCACCGACGAGCTGTTTTTT. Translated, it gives CSASTDELFF.

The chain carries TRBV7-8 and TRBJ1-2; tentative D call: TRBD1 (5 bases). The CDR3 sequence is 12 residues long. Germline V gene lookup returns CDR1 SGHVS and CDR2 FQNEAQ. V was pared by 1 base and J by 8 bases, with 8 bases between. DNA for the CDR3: TGTGCCAGCAGCTTAGTGCAGGGAGGCTACACCTTC. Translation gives CASSLVQGGYTF.

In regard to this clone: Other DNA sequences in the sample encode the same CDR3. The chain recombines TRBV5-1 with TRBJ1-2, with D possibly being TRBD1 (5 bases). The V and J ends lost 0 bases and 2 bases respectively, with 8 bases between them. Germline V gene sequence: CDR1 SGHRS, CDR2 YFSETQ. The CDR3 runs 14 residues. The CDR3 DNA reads TGCGCCAGCAGCTTGGAAGGGGTAAACTATGGCTACACCTTC. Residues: CASSLEGVNYGYTF.

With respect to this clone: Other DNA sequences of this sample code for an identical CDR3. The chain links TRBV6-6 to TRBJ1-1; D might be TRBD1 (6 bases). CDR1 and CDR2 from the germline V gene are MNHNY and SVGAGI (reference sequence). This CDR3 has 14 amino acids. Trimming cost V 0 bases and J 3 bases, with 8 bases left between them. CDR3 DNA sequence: TGTGCCAGCAGTTACTCGAGGGGGGACACTGAAGCTTTCTTT. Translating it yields CASSYSRGDTEAFF.

CDR3 bases: TGTGCCAGTCAACAGGGTGAGGAAAAACTGTTTTTT. Its translation is CASQQGEEKLFF. This chain joins TRBV19 and TRBJ1-4, with D possibly being TRBD1 (6 bases). Germline CDR1 is LNHDA and CDR2 is SQIVND (reference sequence). This CDR3 is 12 amino acids long. Trimming shortened V by 8 bases and J by 8 bases, and 12 bases separated the two germline ends. Complete variable domain (other parts from reference TRBV19 and TRBJ1-4): DGGITQSPKYLFRKEGQNVTLSCEQNLNHDAMYWYRQDPGQGLRLIYYSQIVNDFQKGDIAEGYSVSREKKESFPLTVTSAQKNPTAFYLCASQQGEEKLFFGSGTQLSVL.

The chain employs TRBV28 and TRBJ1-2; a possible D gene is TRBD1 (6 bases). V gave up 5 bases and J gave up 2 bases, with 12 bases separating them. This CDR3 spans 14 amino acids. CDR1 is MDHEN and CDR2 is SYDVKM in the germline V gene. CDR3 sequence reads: CASSGGHFNYGYTF. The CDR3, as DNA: TGTGCCAGCAGTGGGGGACATTTCAACTATGGCTACACCTTC.

The CDR3 here is CASSLGTEYGYTF. The CDR3 DNA follows: TGTGCCAGCAGCTTAGGGACGGAGTATGGCTACACCTTC. The chain has TRBV7-9 and TRBJ1-2; D is uncertain. The CDR3 runs to 13 residues. V was clipped by 1 base and J by 5 bases, with 8 bases between them. Germline CDR1 SEHNR, CDR2 FQNEAQ (reference sequence).

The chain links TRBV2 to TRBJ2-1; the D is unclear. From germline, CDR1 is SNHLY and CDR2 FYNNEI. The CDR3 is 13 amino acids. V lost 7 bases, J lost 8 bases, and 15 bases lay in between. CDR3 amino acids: CASTENSLDEQFF. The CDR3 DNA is TGTGCCAGCACTGAGAACTCATTGGATGAGCAGTTCTTC.

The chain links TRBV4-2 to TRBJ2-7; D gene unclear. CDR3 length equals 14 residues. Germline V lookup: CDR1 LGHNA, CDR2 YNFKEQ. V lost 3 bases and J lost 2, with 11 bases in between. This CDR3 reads CASSQESRAYEQYF. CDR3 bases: TGTGCCAGCAGCCAGGAAAGCAGAGCCTACGAGCAGTACTTC.